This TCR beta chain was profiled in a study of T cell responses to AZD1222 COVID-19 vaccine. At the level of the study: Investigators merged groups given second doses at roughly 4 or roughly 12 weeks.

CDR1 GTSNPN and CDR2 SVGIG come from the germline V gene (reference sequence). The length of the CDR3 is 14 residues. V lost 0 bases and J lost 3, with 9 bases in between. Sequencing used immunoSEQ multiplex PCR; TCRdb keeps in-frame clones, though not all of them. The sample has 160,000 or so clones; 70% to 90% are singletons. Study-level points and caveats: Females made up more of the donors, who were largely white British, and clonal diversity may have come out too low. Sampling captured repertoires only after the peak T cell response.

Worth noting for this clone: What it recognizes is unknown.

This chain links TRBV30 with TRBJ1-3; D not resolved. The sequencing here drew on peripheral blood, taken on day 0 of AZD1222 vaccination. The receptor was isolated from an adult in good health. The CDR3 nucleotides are TGTGCCTGGAGTGTAGGACCATTTGGAAACACCATATATTTT. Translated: CAWSVGPFGNTIYF.